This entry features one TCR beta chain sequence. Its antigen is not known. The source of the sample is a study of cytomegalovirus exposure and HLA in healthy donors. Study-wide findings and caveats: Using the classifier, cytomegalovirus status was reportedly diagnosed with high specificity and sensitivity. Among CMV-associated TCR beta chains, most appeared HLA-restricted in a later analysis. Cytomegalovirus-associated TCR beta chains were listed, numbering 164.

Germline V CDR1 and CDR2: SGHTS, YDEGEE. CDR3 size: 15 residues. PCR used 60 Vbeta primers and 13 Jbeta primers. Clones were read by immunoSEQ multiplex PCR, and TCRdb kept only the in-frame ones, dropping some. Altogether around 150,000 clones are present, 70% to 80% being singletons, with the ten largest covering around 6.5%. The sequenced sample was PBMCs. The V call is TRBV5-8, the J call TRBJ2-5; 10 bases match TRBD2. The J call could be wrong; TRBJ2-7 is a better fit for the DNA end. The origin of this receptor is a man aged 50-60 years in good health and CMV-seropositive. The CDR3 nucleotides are TGTGCCAGCAGCTACCTACTAGCGGGAACCTACGAGCAGTACTTC. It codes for CASSYLLAGTYEQYF.